One sample yielded the 13 T cell receptor beta chains listed below, sequenced in a study of CD8 T cells in ankylosing spondylitis. TCRdb called the 5' RACE reads again in MiXCR, with one record for every CDR3 protein. Of about 190,000 distinct CDR3 sequences listed, roughly 13% are singletons. The sequenced sample consisted of blood, either unsorted or a sorted T cell fraction (not recorded which). The receptors come from a female donor with ankylosing spondylitis or in good health (not recorded which).

This clonotype was detected only a few times. This chain connects TRBV24-1 to TRBJ2-1, with 7 bases fitting TRBD1. Germline loops: CDR1 KGHDR, CDR2 SFDVKD. Losses at the gene ends were 3 bases for V and 8 bases for J; bases not matched to a gene: 3. The CDR3 runs 13 residues. The CDR3 DNA follows: TGTGCCACCAGTGATACAGGGGTGGATGAGCAGTTCTTC. Protein product: CATSDTGVDEQFF.

The gene calls are TRBV7-2 and TRBJ1-3; possibly TRBD1 for D (5 bases). Germline CDR1 is SGHTA and CDR2 is FQGNSA. The CDR3 loop spans 16 amino acids. V lost 1 base to trimming and J lost 1 base, with 11 bases between them. The DNA for the CDR3 is TGTGCCAGCAGCTTAGAATATCGGGGGTCTGGAAACACCATATATTTT. This gives the protein CASSLEYRGSGNTIYF.

This clonotype has ten or more counts. The CDR3 region has the DNA TGCAGTGTATCCCAGGGGGGAAGTCAGCCCCAGCATTTT. It yields the protein CSVSQGGSQPQHF. The V gene is TRBV20-1, the J gene TRBJ1-5; 7 bases match TRBD1. Germline V gene lookup returns CDR1 DFQATT and CDR2 SNEGSKA (reference sequence). The CDR3 runs 13 residues. The V segment lost 7 bases and the J segment 6 bases; nucleotides outside the gene matches: 9.

The J gene is TRBJ2-3, the V gene TRBV25-1; weak D call: TRBD1 (7 bases). This CDR3 has 13 amino acids. Looked up from germline, CDR1 is MGHDK and CDR2 is SYGVNS. Trimming took 8 bases from V and 5 from J, leaving 14 bases between them. Here the CDR3 reads CASSQGGVDTQYF. DNA for the CDR3: TGTGCCAGCTCTCAGGGGGGAGTAGATACGCAGTATTTT.

In this sample, this clonotype turned up many times. The rearrangement uses TRBV5-1 and TRBJ2-7; TRBD1 matches 7 bases. Trimming at V came to 2 bases and at J to 1 base, leaving 3 bases not matched to a gene. Germline CDR1 is SGHRS and CDR2 is YFSETQ. The CDR3 length is 14 residues. CDR3 amino acids: CASSFATGSYEQYF. Here the CDR3 DNA reads TGCGCCAGCAGCTTTGCGACAGGGTCCTACGAGCAGTACTTC.

Ten or more counts support this clonotype. The gene calls are TRBV5-1 and TRBJ2-7; 8 positions agree with TRBD1. The CDR3 covers 15 residues. The V gene's germline CDR1 is SGHRS and CDR2 YFSETQ. J lost 2 bases, V lost 2 bases, and 6 bases had no gene match. The CDR3 nucleotides are TGCGCCAGCAGCTTCGCTACGACAGGGGCCTACGAGCAGTACTTC. The encoded protein is CASSFATTGAYEQYF.

This clonotype was seen at least ten times. The chain recombines TRBV12-3 or TRBV12-4 with TRBJ2-3; a possible D gene is TRBD2 (6 bases). The length of the CDR3 is 11 residues. Trimming pared 8 bases from V and 14 bases from J, leaving 17 bases between. Written as DNA, the CDR3 is TGTGCCAGCGCCTGGACGCGGGGTCCGTATTTT. It yields the protein CASAWTRGPYF.

This clonotype was counted ten times or more. The rearrangement uses TRBV4-3 and TRBJ1-1, with a tentative D call TRBD1 (5 bases). V was pared by 5 bases and J by 3 bases, with 16 bases between. This CDR3 is 15 amino acids long. From germline, CDR1 is LGHNA and CDR2 YSLEER. CDR3 loop: CASSSMGGMDTEAFF. The CDR3 DNA is TGCGCCAGCAGCTCGATGGGGGGAATGGACACTGAAGCTTTCTTT.

Many counts were recorded for this clonotype. The chain uses TRBV5-1 and TRBJ2-7; D is unresolved. Trimming stripped 0 bases from V and 0 bases from J, with 10 bases between. The CDR3 runs to 15 residues. Germline CDR1 reads SGHRS; CDR2 reads YFSETQ. The CDR3 DNA sequence: TGCGCCAGCAGCTTGGCCGGCGGAAACTCCTACGAGCAGTACTTC. It is translated as CASSLAGGNSYEQYF.

This clonotype was observed at least ten times. This chain joins TRBV20-1 and TRBJ2-3, with TRBD2 matching 10 bases. Looked up from germline, CDR1 is DFQATT and CDR2 is SNEGSKA (reference sequence). The CDR3 runs to 19 residues. The trim removed 2 bases at V and 4 bases at J, leaving 18 bases unmatched. As DNA, the CDR3 is TGCAGTGCTAGATGGCCGAGCGAGCGGGAGGGCCGGATGTCAGATACGCAGTATTTT. Its protein is CSARWPSEREGRMSDTQYF.

This clonotype was observed a handful of times. The J gene is TRBJ2-1, the V gene TRBV15, with 10 bases matching TRBD2. Germline trimming cut 4 bases from V and 8 bases from J; bases unmatched to any gene: 17. Germline V gene data show CDR1 as LNHNV and CDR2 as YYDKDF (reference sequence). This CDR3 has 18 amino acids. DNA of the CDR3: TGTGCCACCAGCACTGGGTCGGCTAGCGGGAGTTTCTTCGATGAGCAGTTCTTC. Protein product: CATSTGSASGSFFDEQFF.

The table lists this clonotype with a few counts. The chain is built from TRBV4-1 and TRBJ2-7, with a tentative D call TRBD1 (5 bases). The CDR3 covers 16 residues. Per germline, CDR1 MGHRA and CDR2 YSYEKL. Trimming stripped 0 bases from V and 7 bases from J, with 19 bases between. CDR3 nucleotide sequence: TGCGCCAGCAGCCAAGATTCTCAGCTCAGGGCGGAAGAGCAGTACTTC. Its protein product is CASSQDSQLRAEEQYF.

This clonotype showed up just a few times. The chain uses TRBV20-1 and TRBJ2-7; possible D gene TRBD2, 7 bases. The CDR3 contains 14 residues. The germline V gene encodes CDR1 DFQATT and CDR2 SNEGSKA (reference sequence). V lost 2 bases and J 3 bases, leaving 14 bases between the germline ends. The CDR3 bases are TGCAGTGCTAGACAGGGGAGGGAGCTCTACGAGCAGTACTTC. Translating gives CSARQGRELYEQYF.